Listed below are T cell receptor beta chains from one sample, sequenced in a study of OX40 agonist ivuxolimab in advanced cancers. Profiled with immunoSEQ multiplex PCR; TCRdb holds only in-frame clones, not every one. The sample yields 50,000 to 60,000 clones, approximately 83% seen once. Material: CD4+ or CD8+ T cells sorted from blood, obtained in a trial of the OX40 agonist ivuxolimab. These receptor sequences come from an adult with an advanced solid tumor such as melanoma, head and neck, liver or kidney cancer. Each CDR3 is given with its conserved first and last residue. The D gene is left open where the match is weak. Clone sizes are given selectively: once, few, many, or a class where the clone is expanded.

clone_size: NA; cdr3_length: 16; d_call: NA; v_call: TRBV12-5; j_call: TRBJ2-1; cdr3_nt: TGTGCTAGTGGTTTGGACGTCCCCGGGCCAGGAATTGAGCAGTTCTTC; cdr3_aa: CASGLDVPGPGIEQFF
clone_size: NA; cdr3_length: 18; d_call: NA; v_call: TRBV11-2; j_call: TRBJ1-4; cdr3_nt: TGTGCCAGCAGCTTAGATGGTCCTTATGGACAGCCTTCAGAAAAACTGTTTTTT; cdr3_aa: CASSLDGPYGQPSEKLFF
clone_size: NA; cdr3_length: 15; d_call: NA; v_call: TRBV7-2; j_call: TRBJ2-3; cdr3_nt: TGTGCCAGCAGCTTTCACCGTACGGGGACAGATACGCAGTATTTT; cdr3_aa: CASSFHRTGTDTQYF
clone_size: NA; cdr3_length: 16; d_call: TRBD1; v_call: TRBV9; j_call: TRBJ1-2; cdr3_nt: TGTGCCAGCAGCGTAGAGCCTCAGGGGGGATGGTATGGCTACACCTTC; cdr3_aa: CASSVEPQGGWYGYTF
clone_size: NA; cdr3_length: 15; d_call: NA; v_call: TRBV6-6; j_call: TRBJ2-7; cdr3_nt: TGTGCCAGCAGTGCCCGAGGGGGAGGCTCCTACGAGCAGTACTTC; cdr3_aa: CASSARGGGSYEQYF
clone_size: few; cdr3_length: 14; d_call: NA; v_call: TRBV6-6; j_call: TRBJ1-2; cdr3_nt: TGTGCCAGCAGAACCTTTGGGGTTGTCTATGGCTACACCTTC; cdr3_aa: CASRTFGVVYGYTF
clone_size: NA; cdr3_length: 16; d_call: NA; v_call: TRBV9; j_call: TRBJ2-1; cdr3_nt: TGTGCCAGCAGCGTAACCTGGGACGGCTCCTACAATGAGCAGTTCTTC; cdr3_aa: CASSVTWDGSYNEQFF
clone_size: NA; cdr3_length: 16; d_call: NA; v_call: TRBV30; j_call: TRBJ1-3; cdr3_nt: TGTGCCTGGAGCAATTGGGAATTAGGAACTGGAAACACCATATATTTT; cdr3_aa: CAWSNWELGTGNTIYF
clone_size: NA; cdr3_length: 16; d_call: TRBD2; v_call: TRBV28; j_call: TRBJ2-1; cdr3_nt: TGTGCCAGCAGTTTTAGGATAGCGGGGGTTTACAATGAGCAGTTCTTC; cdr3_aa: CASSFRIAGVYNEQFF
clone_size: NA; cdr3_length: 13; d_call: NA; v_call: TRBV10-1; j_call: TRBJ2-7; cdr3_nt: TGCGCCAGCAGTGAGTCTTTAGGTTACGAGCAGTACTTC; cdr3_aa: CASSESLGYEQYF
clone_size: NA; cdr3_length: 14; d_call: NA; v_call: TRBV10-3; j_call: TRBJ2-3; cdr3_nt: TGTGCCATCAGCCCACAGGTTTTCACAGATACGCAGTATTTT; cdr3_aa: CAISPQVFTDTQYF
clone_size: NA; cdr3_length: 15; d_call: NA; v_call: TRBV7-9; j_call: TRBJ2-7; cdr3_nt: TGTGCCAGCACCTTACTAACAGGGAAGGTTAACGAGCAGTACTTC; cdr3_aa: CASTLLTGKVNEQYF
clone_size: NA; cdr3_length: 14; d_call: NA; v_call: TRBV19; j_call: TRBJ2-3; cdr3_nt: TGTGCCAGTAGTATAGGTGGGGGCCCAGATACGCAGTATTTT; cdr3_aa: CASSIGGGPDTQYF
clone_size: NA; cdr3_length: 14; d_call: NA; v_call: TRBV27; j_call: TRBJ2-7; cdr3_nt: TGTGCCAGCAGTTCGGGGACGGCCTCCTACGAGCAGTACTTC; cdr3_aa: CASSSGTASYEQYF
clone_size: NA; cdr3_length: 14; d_call: NA; v_call: TRBV19; j_call: TRBJ2-1; cdr3_nt: TGTGCCAGTAGTATAGGGGTTGCGTACAATGAGCAGTTCTTC; cdr3_aa: CASSIGVAYNEQFF
clone_size: NA; cdr3_length: 15; d_call: NA; v_call: TRBV2; j_call: TRBJ2-5; cdr3_nt: TGTGCCAGCAGCTTTCGGGCTAGCTGGTTAGAGACCCAGTACTTC; cdr3_aa: CASSFRASWLETQYF
clone_size: NA; cdr3_length: 13; d_call: NA; v_call: TRBV6-4; j_call: TRBJ2-6; cdr3_nt: TGTGCCAGCAGTGACTCTGGGGCCAACGTCCTGACTTTC; cdr3_aa: CASSDSGANVLTF
clone_size: NA; cdr3_length: 15; d_call: NA; v_call: TRBV28; j_call: TRBJ1-5; cdr3_nt: TGTGCCAGCAGTTTGGCATCGGGCAGAAATCAGCCCCAGCATTTT; cdr3_aa: CASSLASGRNQPQHF
clone_size: few; cdr3_length: 15; d_call: NA; v_call: TRBV7-9; j_call: TRBJ2-7; cdr3_nt: TGTGCCAGCAGCCTGAACCGGGACACCTACTCCGAGCAGTACTTC; cdr3_aa: CASSLNRDTYSEQYF
clone_size: NA; cdr3_length: 14; d_call: NA; v_call: TRBV29-1; j_call: TRBJ2-4; cdr3_nt: TGCAGCGCACGGGACCCTGGATTCGGGAACATTCAGTACTTC; cdr3_aa: CSARDPGFGNIQYF
clone_size: NA; cdr3_length: 16; d_call: NA; v_call: TRBV27; j_call: TRBJ2-1; cdr3_nt: TGTGCCAGCAGTCGCCCCCCTCAGACGAGCTACAATGAGCAGTTCTTC; cdr3_aa: CASSRPPQTSYNEQFF
clone_size: NA; cdr3_length: 17; d_call: TRBD1; v_call: TRBV19; j_call: TRBJ1-1; cdr3_nt: TGTGCCAGTAGTATCCTCACCCGACAGGGCCAAGACACTGAAGCTTTCTTT; cdr3_aa: CASSILTRQGQDTEAFF
clone_size: NA; cdr3_length: 14; d_call: TRBD2; v_call: TRBV15; j_call: TRBJ2-7; cdr3_nt: TGTGCCACCAGCGGCGGGAGGAGCTCCTACGAGCAGTACTTC; cdr3_aa: CATSGGRSSYEQYF
clone_size: NA; cdr3_length: 14; d_call: NA; v_call: TRBV28; j_call: TRBJ1-1; cdr3_nt: TGTGCCAGCAGCCCGGGACGATCGAGGACTGAAGCTTTCTTT; cdr3_aa: CASSPGRSRTEAFF
clone_size: NA; cdr3_length: 13; d_call: NA; v_call: TRBV9; j_call: TRBJ1-1; cdr3_nt: TGTGCCAGCACAAAGGCGGGGGGCTCTGAAGCTTTCTTT; cdr3_aa: CASTKAGGSEAFF
clone_size: NA; cdr3_length: 13; d_call: NA; v_call: TRBV28; j_call: TRBJ2-7; cdr3_nt: TGTGCCAGCAGTAAACAGGCCCCAGGCGAGCAGTACTTC; cdr3_aa: CASSKQAPGEQYF
clone_size: NA; cdr3_length: 16; d_call: TRBD2; v_call: TRBV6-6; j_call: TRBJ2-1; cdr3_nt: TGTGCCAGCAGTTCTGCCCTAGCGGCCTCCTACAATGAGCAGTTCTTC; cdr3_aa: CASSSALAASYNEQFF
clone_size: NA; cdr3_length: 13; d_call: NA; v_call: TRBV10-2; j_call: TRBJ1-5; cdr3_nt: TGCGCCAGCCAGGAGTATAGCAATCAGCCCCAGCATTTT; cdr3_aa: CASQEYSNQPQHF
clone_size: NA; cdr3_length: 15; d_call: NA; v_call: TRBV6-5; j_call: TRBJ2-6; cdr3_nt: TGTGCCAGCAGTACGGACCACTCTGGGGCCAACGTCCTGACTTTC; cdr3_aa: CASSTDHSGANVLTF
clone_size: NA; cdr3_length: 14; d_call: TRBD1; v_call: TRBV5-1; j_call: TRBJ2-7; cdr3_nt: TGCGCCAGCAGCTTGACAGGGGACCTCTACGAGCAGTACTTC; cdr3_aa: CASSLTGDLYEQYF
clone_size: NA; cdr3_length: 11; d_call: NA; v_call: TRBV5-1; j_call: TRBJ1-1; cdr3_nt: TGCGCCAGCAGTGGGGGCACTGAAGCTTTCTTT; cdr3_aa: CASSGGTEAFF
clone_size: NA; cdr3_length: 17; d_call: NA; v_call: TRBV7-9; j_call: TRBJ2-5; cdr3_nt: TGTGCCAGCAGCCCCTGGCAGGGGGGAAGTCGGCAAGAGACCCAGTACTTC; cdr3_aa: CASSPWQGGSRQETQYF
clone_size: NA; cdr3_length: 13; d_call: NA; v_call: TRBV19; j_call: TRBJ2-3; cdr3_nt: TGTGCCAGTCACAGACGCGGCACAGATACGCAGTATTTT; cdr3_aa: CASHRRGTDTQYF
clone_size: NA; cdr3_length: 15; d_call: NA; v_call: TRBV5-1; j_call: TRBJ2-5; cdr3_nt: TGCGCCAGCAGCCTTACCGGGGCGAGGCAAGAGACCCAGTACTTC; cdr3_aa: CASSLTGARQETQYF
clone_size: NA; cdr3_length: 15; d_call: NA; v_call: TRBV14; j_call: TRBJ2-1; cdr3_nt: TGTGCCAGCAGCGCAAGCGGACAATCCTTCGATGAGCAGTTCTTC; cdr3_aa: CASSASGQSFDEQFF
clone_size: NA; cdr3_length: 16; d_call: TRBD1; v_call: TRBV7-2; j_call: TRBJ1-6; cdr3_nt: TGTGCCAGCAGCTCGTCCGGGACAGGGCTTAATTCACCCCTCCACTTT; cdr3_aa: CASSSSGTGLNSPLHF
clone_size: NA; cdr3_length: 15; d_call: NA; v_call: TRBV4-1; j_call: TRBJ2-1; cdr3_nt: TGCGCCAGCAGCCGTGGGCAGGGCCCCTACAATGAGCAGTTCTTC; cdr3_aa: CASSRGQGPYNEQFF
clone_size: NA; cdr3_length: 15; d_call: TRBD1; v_call: TRBV6-5; j_call: TRBJ2-3; cdr3_nt: TGTGCCAGCAGACCTTTGGGACAGGGATCGGATACGCAGTATTTT; cdr3_aa: CASRPLGQGSDTQYF
clone_size: NA; cdr3_length: 14; d_call: NA; v_call: TRBV4-1; j_call: TRBJ2-1; cdr3_nt: TGCGCCAGCAGCCAAGACCCTCCCGGCAATGAGCAGTTCTTC; cdr3_aa: CASSQDPPGNEQFF
clone_size: NA; cdr3_length: 15; d_call: NA; v_call: TRBV2; j_call: TRBJ2-2; cdr3_nt: TGTGCCAGCAGTGGCTGGACGGCGAACACCGGGGAGCTGTTTTTT; cdr3_aa: CASSGWTANTGELFF
clone_size: once; cdr3_length: 16; d_call: NA; v_call: TRBV4-2; j_call: TRBJ2-5; cdr3_nt: TGTGCCAGCAGCCAAGGCCGGGGTGGGGTAGGAGAGACCCAGTACTTC; cdr3_aa: CASSQGRGGVGETQYF
clone_size: NA; cdr3_length: 15; d_call: TRBD2; v_call: TRBV7-9; j_call: TRBJ2-1; cdr3_nt: TGTGCCAGCAGCTCACAAAGCGGGGTCTACAATGAGCAGTTCTTC; cdr3_aa: CASSSQSGVYNEQFF